These 8 T cell receptor beta chains came from one sample sequenced in a study of CD8+CD57+ T cells in acquired aplastic anemia. The use of genomic DNA as template underpinned the TCR beta VDJ and CDR3 profiling. TCRdb reprocessed the reads with MiXCR, giving one entry per CDR3 protein. The profile shows some 140,000 distinct CDR3 sequences, 40% to 45% of them singletons. Sequencing used sorted CD4+, CD8+, or CD8+CD57+ T cells (not recorded which) from PBMCs. These TCRs come from a human donor in good health, serving as a control.

The rearrangement joins TRBV2 to TRBJ2-1, with D possibly TRBD2 on 5 matching bases. Germline assignment: CDR1 SNHLY and CDR2 FYNNEI. V lost 7 bases, J lost 4 bases, and 14 bases lay in between. The CDR3 extends over 14 amino acids. CDR3 in DNA: TGTGCCAGCAATAGGGAGCGATCGTACAATGAGCAGTTCTTC. Protein sequence: CASNRERSYNEQFF.

This clonotype was counted at least ten times. CDR3: CASSERQVNTGELFF. For the CDR3, the DNA is TGTGCCAGCAGCGAGAGACAGGTGAACACCGGGGAGCTGTTTTTT. The genes are TRBV9 and TRBJ2-2, with TRBD1 as a possible D gene (6 bases). V lost 3 bases, J lost 1 base, and 10 bases lay in between. CDR3 length: 15 residues. The germline V gene encodes CDR1 SGDLS and CDR2 YYNGEE.

This clonotype was counted ten times or more. The chain couples TRBV6-1 to TRBJ2-3; possibly TRBD1 for D (5 bases). CDR1 and CDR2 from the germline V gene are MNHNS and SASEGT. The germline V and J ends were trimmed by 2 bases and 4 bases, with 13 bases remaining between them. This CDR3 comprises 15 residues. The CDR3 loop reads CASSEQQGAADTQYF. The CDR3 DNA reads TGTGCCAGCAGTGAACAGCAGGGTGCCGCAGATACGCAGTATTTT.

This clonotype has ten or more counts. This chain links TRBV5-4 with TRBJ1-2; 7 nucleotides align to TRBD1. Germline CDR1 is SGHNT and CDR2 is YYREEE (reference sequence). After removal of 2 bases from V and 7 bases from J, the junction contained 2 bases not matched to a gene. The CDR3 has 12 amino acids. The CDR3 DNA reads as TGTGCCAGCAGCTTAGACAGGGTTGGCTACACCTTC. Protein: CASSLDRVGYTF.

This clonotype was detected many times. The chain carries TRBV6-1 and TRBJ2-2; D is uncertain. The V end was cut by 5 bases, the J end by 8 bases, with 6 bases between. This CDR3 spans 11 amino acids. Germline V CDR1 and CDR2: MNHNS, SASEGT. The CDR3 bases are TGTGCCAGCAGTACCCGGGGGGAGCTGTTTTTT. Translation: CASSTRGELFF.

A few counts support this clonotype. The V and J genes are TRBV29-1 and TRBJ1-1; TRBD1 might be the D (6 bases). Looked up from germline, CDR1 is SQVTM and CDR2 is ANQGSEA. The CDR3 runs 14 residues. Trimming shortened V by 4 bases and J by 3 bases, and 15 bases separated the two germline ends. In DNA form, the CDR3 reads TGCAGCGTTGGCGGGGGGCGAGGGGACACTGAAGCTTTCTTT. Encoded protein: CSVGGGRGDTEAFF. The variable domain in full, with the rest retrieved from reference TRBV29-1 and TRBJ1-1, is SAVISQKPSRDICQRGTSLTIQCQVDSQVTMMFWYRQQPGQSLTLIATANQGSEATYESGFVIDKFPISRPNLTFSTLTVSNMSPEDSSIYLCSVGGGRGDTEAFFGQGTRLTVV.

For this clonotype: A read error may account for a junction end that differs from germline. The rearrangement uses TRBV10-1 and TRBJ2-7, with TRBD1 matching over 7 bases. CDR1 and CDR2 from the germline V gene are WNHNN and SYGVQD (reference sequence). The CDR3 has 15 amino acids. CDR3 protein: CATSDSGTAPSEQYF. The CDR3 DNA is TGTGCCACCAGTGATTCAGGGACAGCGCCCAGCGAGCAGTACTTC.

The V call is TRBV20-1, the J call TRBJ1-2; 9 bases are shared with TRBD1. The J segment lost 5 bases and the V segment lost 0 bases, leaving 7 bases of the junction unmatched. This CDR3 is built from 15 residues. Germline CDR1 reads DFQATT; CDR2 reads SNEGSKA (reference sequence). The CDR3 sequence is CSARDPDRGRYGYTF. CDR3 nucleotides: TGCAGTGCTAGAGATCCGGACAGGGGCCGGTATGGCTACACCTTC.